The clone carrying this T cell receptor (beta chain) appeared a few times. The antigen is undetermined. Trimming cost V 5 bases and J 2 bases; bases outside gene matches: 10. The CDR3 sequence is 16 residues long. Germline V CDR1 and CDR2: SGHRS, YFSETQ. This sample was taken from a study of cytomegalovirus exposure and HLA in healthy donors. Study-wide results and caveats: Cytomegalovirus status, reportedly, was diagnosed with high specificity and sensitivity by the classifier.

The PCR had 60 Vbeta and 13 Jbeta primers. The table came from immunoSEQ multiplex PCR; TCRdb's copy has only in-frame clones and leaves some out. The sample lists over 150,000 clones; around 79% were seen once. This sequence was found in a man in his forties in good health and CMV-seronegative. Material for sequencing was PBMCs. The V gene is TRBV5-1, the J gene TRBJ2-7; 10 nucleotides match TRBD2. DNA for the CDR3: TGCGCCAGCAGGTCGGGACTAGCGACCCACACCTACGAGCAGTACTTC. It yields the protein CASRSGLATHTYEQYF. The full variable domain, its missing parts supplied by reference TRBV5-1 and TRBJ2-7, is KAGVTQTPRYLIKTRGQQVTLSCSPISGHRSVSWYQQTPGQGLQFLFEYFSETQRNKGNFPGRFSGRQFSNSRSEMNVSTLELGDSALYLCASRSGLATHTYEQYFGPGTRLTVT.